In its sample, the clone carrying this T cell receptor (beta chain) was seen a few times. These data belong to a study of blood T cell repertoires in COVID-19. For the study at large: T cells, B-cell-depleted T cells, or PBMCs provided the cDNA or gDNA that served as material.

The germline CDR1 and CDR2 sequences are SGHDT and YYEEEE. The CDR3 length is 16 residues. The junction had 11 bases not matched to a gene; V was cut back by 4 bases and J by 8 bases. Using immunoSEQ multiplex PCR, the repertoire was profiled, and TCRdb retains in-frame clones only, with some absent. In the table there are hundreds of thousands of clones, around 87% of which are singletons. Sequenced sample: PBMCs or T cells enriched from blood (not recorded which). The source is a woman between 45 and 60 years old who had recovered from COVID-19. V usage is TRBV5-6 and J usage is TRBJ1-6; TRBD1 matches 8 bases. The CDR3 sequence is CASSNSRQGQDSPLHF. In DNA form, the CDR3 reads TGTGCCAGCAGCAATTCTCGACAGGGGCAAGATTCACCCCTCCACTTT.